This note documents a single T cell receptor (beta chain) sequence. CDR1 and CDR2 from the germline V gene are DFQATT and SNEGSKA (reference sequence). CDR3 length: 13 residues. V gave up 3 bases and J gave up 2 bases, with 11 bases separating them. This specimen comes from a study of blood T cells in healthy people across ages. The use of a sample-barcoded 5' primer and a J-beta primer mix characterized a second PCR of roughly 7 to 11 cycles. TCRdb passed the 5' RACE reads through MiXCR, listing each CDR3 protein once. The table shows hundreds of thousands of distinct CDR3 sequences, with roughly 60% occurring only once.

The sequencing sample was made of blood. This TCR derives from a man aged 25 to 40 in good health. This chain connects TRBV20-1 to TRBJ2-7, with D tentatively TRBD1 or TRBD2 (5 bases each). CDR3 sequence reads: CSASSGTTYEQYF. CDR3 nucleotide sequence: TGCAGTGCTAGTTCCGGGACCACCTACGAGCAGTACTTC.